Listed below are T cell receptor beta chains from one sample, sequenced in a study of CXCR3-negative and CXCR3-positive naive CD8 T cells. TCRdb reprocessed the 5' RACE reads; each CDR3 protein has one entry and no DNA is given. Its clone listing holds 150,000 to 160,000 distinct CDR3 sequences. Material: naive CXCR3+ CD8+ T cells from blood. These receptors were collected from a human donor in good health. Some clones in this sample may be carry-over from other donors' samples. CDR3s include the opening cysteine and the closing phenylalanine or tryptophan. The listing skips clone size in some rows; elsewhere it reads once, few, many or a size class.

TRBJ1-1,NA,TRBV27,CASSLSAGGAEAFF
TRBJ2-7,medium-sized,TRBV28,CASSPRVRVYEQYF
TRBJ2-1,NA,TRBV9,CASSPAGAYNEQFF
TRBJ1-5,NA,TRBV6-2/TRBV6-3,CASSYGDRGNQPQHF
TRBJ2-7,NA,TRBV5-1,CASSLAGDFEVYEQYF
TRBJ1-1,NA,TRBV7-9,CASSPGGGGNTEAFF
TRBJ1-2,NA,TRBV7-9,CASSLNGPTNYGYTF
TRBJ2-3,NA,TRBV21-1,CASSSPAGGLDTQYF
TRBJ1-1,NA,TRBV28,CASSSGLMRRPEAFF
TRBJ1-1,NA,TRBV29-1,CSVLGGGTEAFF
TRBJ2-7,NA,TRBV20-1,CSARDPRTDYEQYF
TRBJ1-4,NA,TRBV5-6,CASSSRTGVNEKLFF
TRBJ2-7,NA,TRBV3-1,CASSLNRGGDEQYF
TRBJ2-2,NA,TRBV6-5,CASSYKDDGELFF
TRBJ2-1,NA,TRBV7-9,CASSSTRQGAYNKQFF
TRBJ1-1,NA,TRBV20-1,CSASPRVWENTEAFF
TRBJ2-7,NA,TRBV5-6,CASSFLAVSYEQYF
TRBJ2-1,NA,TRBV12-3/TRBV12-4,CASNRGTDEQFF
TRBJ2-1,NA,TRBV6-6,CASSYSEMGLEINEQFF
TRBJ1-5,NA,TRBV20-1,CSARDLEGAQPQHF
TRBJ2-5,NA,TRBV19,CASSRSENEQETQYF
TRBJ2-1,NA,TRBV20-1,CSASLLAGGPEDYNEQFF
TRBJ2-3,NA,TRBV28,CASSFSSSTDTQYF
TRBJ2-7,NA,TRBV7-2,CASSLVLLASYEQYF
TRBJ2-3,NA,TRBV28,CASSLGGDSTDTQYF
TRBJ2-2,NA,TRBV4-3,CASSQDPPRNRELFF
TRBJ2-7,NA,TRBV6-5,CASSYNLGDSAYEQYF
TRBJ1-1,NA,TRBV18,CASSPPWQVNTEAFF
TRBJ1-5,NA,TRBV4-1,CASSPSTDQPQHF
TRBJ1-1,NA,TRBV29-1,CSVEGSTEAFF
TRBJ2-5,NA,TRBV3-1,CASSQDLPPLAGGLQETQYF
TRBJ2-7,NA,TRBV20-1,CSARDPGELYEQYF
TRBJ2-5,NA,TRBV28,CASSLPHGGQDWQETQYF
TRBJ1-1,NA,TRBV2,CASRVYTEAFF
TRBJ2-1,NA,TRBV3-1,CASSQDLYKEQFF
TRBJ2-3,NA,TRBV2,CASKILGAGTDTQYF
TRBJ2-7,NA,TRBV28,CASSFGTAPFYEQYF
TRBJ2-3,NA,TRBV9,CASSVDSSRTDTQYF
TRBJ2-7,NA,TRBV7-6,CASSLGWDYEQYF
TRBJ2-7,NA,TRBV29-1,CSVDLSGISEQYF
TRBJ2-1,NA,TRBV29-1,CSVEDEGREQFF
TRBJ1-1,NA,TRBV7-8,CASSAGSLAFF
TRBJ1-5,NA,TRBV23-1,CASSQYQGGSNQPQHF
TRBJ1-2,NA,TRBV13,CASSSNIPDNYGYTF
TRBJ1-2,NA,TRBV15,CATSRDRFTAEGYTF
TRBJ2-2,NA,TRBV4-1,CASSLGTGTGELFF
TRBJ2-7,NA,TRBV7-2,CASTITSSAYEQYF
TRBJ2-1,NA,TRBV7-9,CASSSSVLVPYNEQFF
TRBJ2-2,NA,TRBV4-3,CASSPGTVHTGELFF
TRBJ2-7,NA,TRBV11-2,CASSLDLPYEQYF
TRBJ2-7,NA,TRBV5-1,CASSLTNSYEQYF
TRBJ2-1,NA,TRBV6-1,CASSEAAGSYNEQFF
TRBJ2-7,NA,TRBV6-2/TRBV6-3,CASSPQLGEQYF
TRBJ1-1,NA,TRBV4-3,CASSQDSTGTITEAFF